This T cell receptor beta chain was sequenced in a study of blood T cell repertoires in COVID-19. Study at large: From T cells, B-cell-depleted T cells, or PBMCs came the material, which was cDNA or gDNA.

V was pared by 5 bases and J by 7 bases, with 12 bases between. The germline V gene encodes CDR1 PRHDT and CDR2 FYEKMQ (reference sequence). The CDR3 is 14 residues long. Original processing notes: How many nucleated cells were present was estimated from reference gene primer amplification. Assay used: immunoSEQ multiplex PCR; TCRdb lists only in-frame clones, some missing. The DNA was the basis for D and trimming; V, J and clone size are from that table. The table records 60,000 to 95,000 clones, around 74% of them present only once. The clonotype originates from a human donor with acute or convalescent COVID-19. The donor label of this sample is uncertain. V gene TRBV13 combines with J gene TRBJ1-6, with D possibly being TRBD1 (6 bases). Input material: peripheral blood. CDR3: CASSQRGGNSPLHF. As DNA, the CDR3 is TGTGCCAGCAGCCAGAGGGGGGGGAATTCACCCCTCCACTTT.